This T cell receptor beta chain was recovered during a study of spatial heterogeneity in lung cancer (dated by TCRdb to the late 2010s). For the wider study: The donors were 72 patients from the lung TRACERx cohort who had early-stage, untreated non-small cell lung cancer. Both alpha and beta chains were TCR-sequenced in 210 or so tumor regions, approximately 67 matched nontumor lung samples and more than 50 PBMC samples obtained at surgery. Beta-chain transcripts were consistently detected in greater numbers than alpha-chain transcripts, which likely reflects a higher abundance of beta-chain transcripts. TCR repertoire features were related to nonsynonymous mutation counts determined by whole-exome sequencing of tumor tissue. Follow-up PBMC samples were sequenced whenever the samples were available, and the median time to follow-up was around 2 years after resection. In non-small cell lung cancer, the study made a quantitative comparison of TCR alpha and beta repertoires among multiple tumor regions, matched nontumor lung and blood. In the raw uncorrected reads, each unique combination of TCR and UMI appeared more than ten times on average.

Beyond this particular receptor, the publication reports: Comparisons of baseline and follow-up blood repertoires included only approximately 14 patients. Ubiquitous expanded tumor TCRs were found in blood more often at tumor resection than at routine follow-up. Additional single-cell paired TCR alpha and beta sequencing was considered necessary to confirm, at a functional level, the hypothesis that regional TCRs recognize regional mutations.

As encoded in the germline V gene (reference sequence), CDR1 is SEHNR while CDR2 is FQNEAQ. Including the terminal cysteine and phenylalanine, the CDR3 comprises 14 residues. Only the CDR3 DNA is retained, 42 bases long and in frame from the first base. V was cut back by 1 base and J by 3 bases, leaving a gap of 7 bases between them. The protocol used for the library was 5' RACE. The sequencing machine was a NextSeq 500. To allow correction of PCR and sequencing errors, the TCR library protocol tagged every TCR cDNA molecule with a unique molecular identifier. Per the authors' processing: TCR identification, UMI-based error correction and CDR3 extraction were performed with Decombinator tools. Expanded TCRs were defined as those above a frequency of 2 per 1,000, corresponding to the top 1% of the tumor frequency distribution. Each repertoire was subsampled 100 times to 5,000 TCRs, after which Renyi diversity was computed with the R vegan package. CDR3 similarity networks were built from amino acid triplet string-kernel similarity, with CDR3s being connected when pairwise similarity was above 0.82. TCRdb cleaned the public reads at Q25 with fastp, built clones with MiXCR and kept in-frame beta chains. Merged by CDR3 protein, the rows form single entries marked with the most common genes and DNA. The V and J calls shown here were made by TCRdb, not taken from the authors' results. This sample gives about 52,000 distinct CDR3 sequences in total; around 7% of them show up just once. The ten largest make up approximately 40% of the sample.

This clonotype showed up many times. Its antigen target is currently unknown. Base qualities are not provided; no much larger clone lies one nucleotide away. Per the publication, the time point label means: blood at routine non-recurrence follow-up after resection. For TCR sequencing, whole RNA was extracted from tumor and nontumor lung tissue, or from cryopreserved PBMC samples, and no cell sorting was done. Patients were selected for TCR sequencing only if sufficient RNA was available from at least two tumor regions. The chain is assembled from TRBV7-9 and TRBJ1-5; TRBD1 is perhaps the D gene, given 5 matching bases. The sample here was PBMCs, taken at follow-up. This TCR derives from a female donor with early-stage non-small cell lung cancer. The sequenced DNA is TGTGCCAGCAGCTTAGGGGACCCCAATCAGCCCCAGCATTTT. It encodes CASSLGDPNQPQHF.